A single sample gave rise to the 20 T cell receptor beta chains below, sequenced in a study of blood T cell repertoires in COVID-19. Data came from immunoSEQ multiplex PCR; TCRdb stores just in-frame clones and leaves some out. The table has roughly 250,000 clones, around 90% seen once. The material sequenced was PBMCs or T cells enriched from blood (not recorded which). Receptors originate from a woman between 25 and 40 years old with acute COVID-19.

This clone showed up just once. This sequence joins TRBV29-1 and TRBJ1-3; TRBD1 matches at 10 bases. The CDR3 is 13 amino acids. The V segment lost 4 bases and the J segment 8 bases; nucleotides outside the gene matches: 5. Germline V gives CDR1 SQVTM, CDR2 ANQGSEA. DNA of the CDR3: TGCAGCGTTGGCGACAGGGGGCAGGACACCATATATTTT. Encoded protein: CSVGDRGQDTIYF.

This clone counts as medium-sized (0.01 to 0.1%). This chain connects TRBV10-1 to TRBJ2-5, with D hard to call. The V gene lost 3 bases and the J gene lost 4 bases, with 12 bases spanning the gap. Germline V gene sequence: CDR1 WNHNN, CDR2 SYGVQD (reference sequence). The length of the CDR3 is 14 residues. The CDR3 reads CASSDSWAGETQYF. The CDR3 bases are TGCGCCAGCAGTGATTCGTGGGCTGGAGAGACCCAGTACTTC.

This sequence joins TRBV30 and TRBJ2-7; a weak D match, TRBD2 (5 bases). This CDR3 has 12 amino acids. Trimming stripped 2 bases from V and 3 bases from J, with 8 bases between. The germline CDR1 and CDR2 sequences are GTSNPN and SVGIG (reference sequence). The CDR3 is CAWSRGNYEQYF. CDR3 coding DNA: TGTGCCTGGAGTCGGGGAAACTACGAGCAGTACTTC.

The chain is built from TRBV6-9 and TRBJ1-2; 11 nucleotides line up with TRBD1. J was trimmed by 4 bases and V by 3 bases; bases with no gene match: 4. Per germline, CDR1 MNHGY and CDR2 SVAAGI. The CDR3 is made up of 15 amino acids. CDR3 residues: CASSYPGTGGYGYTF. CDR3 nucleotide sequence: TGTGCCAGCAGTTACCCGGGGACAGGGGGCTATGGCTACACCTTC.

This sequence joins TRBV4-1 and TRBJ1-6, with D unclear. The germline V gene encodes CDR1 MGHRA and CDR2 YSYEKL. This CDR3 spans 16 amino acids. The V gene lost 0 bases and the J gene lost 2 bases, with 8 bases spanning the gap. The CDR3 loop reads CASSQDWSTYNSPLHF. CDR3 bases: TGCGCCAGCAGCCAAGACTGGAGTACCTATAATTCACCCCTCCACTTT.

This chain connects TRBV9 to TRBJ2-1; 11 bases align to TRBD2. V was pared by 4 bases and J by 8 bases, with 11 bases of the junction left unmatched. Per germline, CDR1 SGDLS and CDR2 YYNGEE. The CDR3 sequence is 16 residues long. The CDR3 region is CASSPRRLAGRDEQFF. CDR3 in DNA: TGTGCCAGCAGCCCTAGGAGACTAGCGGGGCGAGATGAGCAGTTCTTC.

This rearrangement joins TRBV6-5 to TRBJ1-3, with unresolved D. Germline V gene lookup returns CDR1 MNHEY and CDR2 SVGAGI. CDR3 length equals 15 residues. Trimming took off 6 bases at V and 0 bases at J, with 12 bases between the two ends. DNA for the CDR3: TGTGCCAGCAGGCAGCGGGTTTTCTCTGGAAACACCATATATTTT. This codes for CASRQRVFSGNTIYF.

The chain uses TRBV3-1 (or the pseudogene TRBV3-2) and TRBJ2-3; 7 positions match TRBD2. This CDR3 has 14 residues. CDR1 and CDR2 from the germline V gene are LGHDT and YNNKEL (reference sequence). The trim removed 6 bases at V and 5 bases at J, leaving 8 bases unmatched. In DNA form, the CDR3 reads TGTGCCAGCAGGCCGGCCGGGGGGTTAGATACGCAGTATTTT. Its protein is CASRPAGGLDTQYF.

Here the CDR3 reads CASSLTVGQGRETQYF. CDR3 nucleotide sequence: TGTGCCAGCAGCTTAACGGTTGGGCAGGGCCGGGAGACCCAGTACTTC. The gene calls are TRBV7-3 and TRBJ2-5; TRBD1 might be the D (5 bases). CDR1 and CDR2 from the germline V gene are SGHTA and FQGTGA. V was shortened by 0 bases and J by 5 bases, with 16 bases between the two germline ends. The CDR3 runs to 16 residues.

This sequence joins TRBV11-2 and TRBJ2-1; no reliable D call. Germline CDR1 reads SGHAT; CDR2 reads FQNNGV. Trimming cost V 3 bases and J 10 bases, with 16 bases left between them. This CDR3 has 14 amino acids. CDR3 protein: CASSFTQDSIEQFF. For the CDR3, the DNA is TGTGCCAGCAGCTTCACCCAAGATAGCATCGAGCAGTTCTTC.

The CDR3 coding sequence is TGTGCCAGCACCCAACGGGAGAGGGGTATTGGCTACACCTTC. It translates to CASTQRERGIGYTF. The chain employs TRBV6-5 and TRBJ1-2; possible D gene TRBD1, 5 bases. Germline V gene sequence: CDR1 MNHEY, CDR2 SVGAGI. The CDR3 is made up of 14 amino acids. Trimming removed 7 bases at V and 7 bases at J, with 19 bases between.

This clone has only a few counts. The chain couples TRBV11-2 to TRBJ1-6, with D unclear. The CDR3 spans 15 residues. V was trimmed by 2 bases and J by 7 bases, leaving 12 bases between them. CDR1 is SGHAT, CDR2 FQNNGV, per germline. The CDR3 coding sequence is TGTGCCAGCAGCTTATCGACGGGGTACAATTCACCCCTCCACTTT. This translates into CASSLSTGYNSPLHF.

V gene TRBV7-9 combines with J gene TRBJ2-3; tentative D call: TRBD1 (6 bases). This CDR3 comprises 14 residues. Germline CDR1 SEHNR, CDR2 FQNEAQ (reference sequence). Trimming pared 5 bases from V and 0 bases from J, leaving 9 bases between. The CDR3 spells CASSRTGSTDTQYF. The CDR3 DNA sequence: TGTGCCAGCAGCCGTACAGGGAGCACAGATACGCAGTATTTT.

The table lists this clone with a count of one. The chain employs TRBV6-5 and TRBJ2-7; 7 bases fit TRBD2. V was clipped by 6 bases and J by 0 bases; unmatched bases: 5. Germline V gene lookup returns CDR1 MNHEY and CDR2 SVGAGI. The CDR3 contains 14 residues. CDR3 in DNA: TGTGCCAGCAGCGCCTCTAGCGGCTCCTACGAGCAGTACTTC. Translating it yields CASSASSGSYEQYF.

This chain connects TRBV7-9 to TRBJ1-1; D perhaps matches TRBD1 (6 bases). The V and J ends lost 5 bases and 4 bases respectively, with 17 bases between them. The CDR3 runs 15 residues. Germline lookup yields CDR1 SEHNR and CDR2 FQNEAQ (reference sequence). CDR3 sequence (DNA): TGTGCCAGCAGCGAAACAGGGAGAGGGACCACTGAAGCTTTCTTT. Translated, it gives CASSETGRGTTEAFF.

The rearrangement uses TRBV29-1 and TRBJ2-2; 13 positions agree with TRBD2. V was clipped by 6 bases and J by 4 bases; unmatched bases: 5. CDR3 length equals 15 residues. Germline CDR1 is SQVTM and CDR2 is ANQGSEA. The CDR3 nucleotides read TGCAGCGTCGTACTAGCGGGGGGGCCCACCGGGGAGCTGTTTTTT. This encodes CSVVLAGGPTGELFF.

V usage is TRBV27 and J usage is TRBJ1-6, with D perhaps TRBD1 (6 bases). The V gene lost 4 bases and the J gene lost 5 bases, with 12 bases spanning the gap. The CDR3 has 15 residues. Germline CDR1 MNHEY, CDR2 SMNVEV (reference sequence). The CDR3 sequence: CASSSRDIHNSPLHF. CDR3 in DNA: TGTGCCAGCAGTTCCCGGGACATCCATAATTCACCCCTCCACTTT.

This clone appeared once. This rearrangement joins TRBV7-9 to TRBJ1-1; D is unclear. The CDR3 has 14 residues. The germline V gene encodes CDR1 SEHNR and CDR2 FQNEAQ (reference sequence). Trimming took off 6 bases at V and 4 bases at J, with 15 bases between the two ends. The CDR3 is CASSLSLGGTEAFF. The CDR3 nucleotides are TGTGCCAGCAGTCTCTCACTCGGAGGCACTGAAGCTTTCTTT.

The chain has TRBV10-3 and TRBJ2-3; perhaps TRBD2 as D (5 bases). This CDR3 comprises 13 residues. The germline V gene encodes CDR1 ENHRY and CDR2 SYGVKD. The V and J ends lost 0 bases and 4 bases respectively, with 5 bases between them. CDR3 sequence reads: CAISESRADTQYF. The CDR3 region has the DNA TGTGCCATCAGTGAGTCGAGGGCAGATACGCAGTATTTT.

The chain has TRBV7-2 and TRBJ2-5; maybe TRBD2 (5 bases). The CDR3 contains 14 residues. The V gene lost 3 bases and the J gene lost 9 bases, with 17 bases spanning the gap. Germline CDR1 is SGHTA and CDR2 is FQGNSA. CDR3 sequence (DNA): TGTGCCAGCAGCTTGCGGCTAGCTACACTAGCCCAGTACTTC. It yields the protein CASSLRLATLAQYF.